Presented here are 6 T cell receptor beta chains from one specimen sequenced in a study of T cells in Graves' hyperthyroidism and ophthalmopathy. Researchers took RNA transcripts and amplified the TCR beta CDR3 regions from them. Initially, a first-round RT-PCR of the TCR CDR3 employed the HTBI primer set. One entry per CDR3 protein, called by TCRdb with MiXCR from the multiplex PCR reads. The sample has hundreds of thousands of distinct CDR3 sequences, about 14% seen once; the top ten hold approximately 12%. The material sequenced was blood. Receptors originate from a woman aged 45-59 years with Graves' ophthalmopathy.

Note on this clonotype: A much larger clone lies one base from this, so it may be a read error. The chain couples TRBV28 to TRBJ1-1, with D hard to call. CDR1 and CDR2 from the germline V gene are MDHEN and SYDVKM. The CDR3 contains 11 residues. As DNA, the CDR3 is TGTGCCACGGAGGTGAACGCTGAAGCTTTCTTT. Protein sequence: CATEVNAEAFF.

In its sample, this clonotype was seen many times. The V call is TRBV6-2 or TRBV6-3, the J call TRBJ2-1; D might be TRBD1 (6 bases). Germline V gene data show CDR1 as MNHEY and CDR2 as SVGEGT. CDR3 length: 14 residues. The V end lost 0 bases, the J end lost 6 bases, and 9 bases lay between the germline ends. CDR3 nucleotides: TGTGCCAGCAGTTACTCAGGGGGTGGCAATGAGCAGTTCTTC. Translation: CASSYSGGGNEQFF.

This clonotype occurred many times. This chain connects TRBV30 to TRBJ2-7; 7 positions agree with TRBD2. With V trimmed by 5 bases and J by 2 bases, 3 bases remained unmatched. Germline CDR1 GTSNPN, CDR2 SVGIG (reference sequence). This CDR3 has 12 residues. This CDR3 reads CAWGGGTYEQYF. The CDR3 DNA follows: TGTGCCTGGGGGGGGGGAACCTACGAGCAGTACTTC.

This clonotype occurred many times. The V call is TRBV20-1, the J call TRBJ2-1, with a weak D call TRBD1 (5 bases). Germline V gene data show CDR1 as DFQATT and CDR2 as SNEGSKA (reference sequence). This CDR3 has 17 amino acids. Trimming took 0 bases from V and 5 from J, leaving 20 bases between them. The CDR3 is CSARDLLRVISDNEQFF. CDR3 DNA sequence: TGCAGTGCTAGAGATCTTCTCAGGGTGATTTCGGACAATGAGCAGTTCTTC.

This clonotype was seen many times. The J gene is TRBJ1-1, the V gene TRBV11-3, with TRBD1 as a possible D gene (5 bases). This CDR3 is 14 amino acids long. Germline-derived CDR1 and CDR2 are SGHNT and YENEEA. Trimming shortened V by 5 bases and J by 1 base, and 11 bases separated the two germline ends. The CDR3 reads CASSEGLRNTEAFF. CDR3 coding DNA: TGTGCCAGCAGCGAGGGACTCAGGAACACTGAAGCTTTCTTT.

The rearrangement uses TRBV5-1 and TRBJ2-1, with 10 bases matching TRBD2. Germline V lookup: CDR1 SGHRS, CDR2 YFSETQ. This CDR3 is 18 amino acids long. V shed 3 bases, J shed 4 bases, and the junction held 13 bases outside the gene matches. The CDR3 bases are TGCGCCAGCAGCTCACCACAATTAGCGGGAGGATTGTACAATGAGCAGTTCTTC. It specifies CASSSPQLAGGLYNEQFF.